This note documents a single T cell receptor (beta chain) sequence. This sample is part of a study of molecular identifiers for immune sequencing clone quantification. Germline V gives CDR1 LNHDA, CDR2 SQIVND (reference sequence). This CDR3 contains 14 residues. Trimming took off 7 bases at V and 0 bases at J, with 13 bases between the two ends. TCRdb used MiXCR to reprocess the PCR reads, holding one entry per CDR3 protein. The sample consists of around 470,000 distinct CDR3 sequences, about a fifth of them appearing once. Sample: naive CD8+ T cells from blood, with Jurkat cell RNA spiked in. The subset: FACS-sorted CD8+CD4-CCR7+CD45RA+ naive T cells. The chain is built from TRBV19 and TRBJ2-7; D tentatively reads TRBD1 or TRBD2 (5 bases each). The sequence was collected from a human donor in good health. Some libraries in this study had Jurkat cell RNA spiked in. The chain's CDR3 is CASTGTASSYEQYF. In DNA, the CDR3 is TGTGCCAGTACCGGGACGGCGAGCTCCTACGAGCAGTACTTC. The full variable domain, completed using reference TRBV19 and TRBJ2-7, is DGGITQSPKYLFRKEGQNVTLSCEQNLNHDAMYWYRQDPGQGLRLIYYSQIVNDFQKGDIAEGYSVSREKKESFPLTVTSAQKNPTAFYLCASTGTASSYEQYFGPGTRLTVT.